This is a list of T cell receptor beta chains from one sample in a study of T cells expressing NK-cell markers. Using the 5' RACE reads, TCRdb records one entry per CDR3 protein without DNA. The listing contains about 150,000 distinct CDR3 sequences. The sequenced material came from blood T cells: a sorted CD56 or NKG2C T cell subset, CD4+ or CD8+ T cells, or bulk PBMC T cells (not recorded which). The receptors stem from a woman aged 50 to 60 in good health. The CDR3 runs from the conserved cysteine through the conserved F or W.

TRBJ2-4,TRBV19,CASSIVGVGTARNIQYF
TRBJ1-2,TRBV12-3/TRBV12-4,CASSPTGHGYTF
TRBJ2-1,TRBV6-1,CASSDGPGLAGLNEQFF
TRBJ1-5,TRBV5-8,CASSLSQGSWQPQHF
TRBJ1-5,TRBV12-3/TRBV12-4,CASSVRGTGPNQPQHF
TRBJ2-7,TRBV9,CASSVSSDPTGEQYF
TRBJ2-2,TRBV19,CASLSGYTGELFF
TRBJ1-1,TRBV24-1,CATSDTSGSPEAFF
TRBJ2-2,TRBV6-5,CASSYSTGAYIDTGELFF
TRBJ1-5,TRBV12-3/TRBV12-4,CASSPGHDQPQHF
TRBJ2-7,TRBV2,CASSEYGVGVEQYF
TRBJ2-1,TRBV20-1,CSARDILAHNEQFF
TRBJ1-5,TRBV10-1,CASSDIGQPQHF
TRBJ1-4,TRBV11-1,CASSTGFEDEKLFF
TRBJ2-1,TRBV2,CASSETADSYNEQFF
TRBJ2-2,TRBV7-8,CASSLASLADTGELFF
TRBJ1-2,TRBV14,CASSQVQETGYGYTF
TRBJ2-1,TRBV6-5,CASSYNPGQGISYNEQFF
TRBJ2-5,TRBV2,CASSEGPPGGETQYF
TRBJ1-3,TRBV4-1,CASSSVGTGNTIYF
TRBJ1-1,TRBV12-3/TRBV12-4,CASSLGGSTEAFF
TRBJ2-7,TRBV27,CASSLGTGQGYEQYF
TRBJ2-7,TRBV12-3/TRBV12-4,CASSPGGLADLYEQYF
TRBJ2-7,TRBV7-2,CASSDRTGDHEQYF
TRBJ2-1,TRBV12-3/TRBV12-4,CASGSSATYNEQFF